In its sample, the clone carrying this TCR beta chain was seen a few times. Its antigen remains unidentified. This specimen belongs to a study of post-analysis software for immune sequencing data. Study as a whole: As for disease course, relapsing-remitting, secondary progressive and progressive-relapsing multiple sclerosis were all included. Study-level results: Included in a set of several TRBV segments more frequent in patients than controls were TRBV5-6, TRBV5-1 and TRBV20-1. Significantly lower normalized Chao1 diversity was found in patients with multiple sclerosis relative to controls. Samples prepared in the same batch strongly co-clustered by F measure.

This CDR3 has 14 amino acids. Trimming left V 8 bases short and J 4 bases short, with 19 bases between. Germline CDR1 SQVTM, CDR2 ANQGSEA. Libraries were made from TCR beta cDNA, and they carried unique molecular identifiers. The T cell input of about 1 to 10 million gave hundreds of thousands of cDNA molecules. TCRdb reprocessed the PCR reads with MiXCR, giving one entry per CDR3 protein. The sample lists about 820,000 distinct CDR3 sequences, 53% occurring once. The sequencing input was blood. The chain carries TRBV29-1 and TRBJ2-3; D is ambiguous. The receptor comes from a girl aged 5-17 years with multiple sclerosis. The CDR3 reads CSLRTSSGPDTQYF. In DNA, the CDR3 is TGCAGCCTGAGGACCTCCTCCGGTCCAGATACGCAGTATTTT.